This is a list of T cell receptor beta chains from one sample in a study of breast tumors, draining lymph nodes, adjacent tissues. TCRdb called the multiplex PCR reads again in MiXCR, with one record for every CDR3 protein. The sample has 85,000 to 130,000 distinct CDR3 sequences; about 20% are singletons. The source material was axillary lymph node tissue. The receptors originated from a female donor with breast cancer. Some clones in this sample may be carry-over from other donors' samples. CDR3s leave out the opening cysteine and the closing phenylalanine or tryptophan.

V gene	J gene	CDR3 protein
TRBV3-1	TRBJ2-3	ASSQSGGQTQY
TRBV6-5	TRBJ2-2	ASTLDAGGWTGELF
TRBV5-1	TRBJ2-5	ASSLIAGRKETQY
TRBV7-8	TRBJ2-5	ASSQQGYRETQY
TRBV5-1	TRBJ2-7	ASSPGRLNYEQY
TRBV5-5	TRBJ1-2	ASSLVQGDYGYT
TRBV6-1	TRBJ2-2	ASKALAGRGYSELF
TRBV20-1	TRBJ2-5	SAEPQRESIETQY
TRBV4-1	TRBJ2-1	ASSQGRTSGDNEQF
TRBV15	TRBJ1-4	ATSRDRATNEKLF
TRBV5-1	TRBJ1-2	ASSSEAKRGYGYT
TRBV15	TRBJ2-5	ATSRENRLTQETQY
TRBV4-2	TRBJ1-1	ASSQGGEAF
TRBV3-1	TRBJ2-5	ASSQDSLYGKTQY
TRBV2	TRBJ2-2	ASSVVTGELF
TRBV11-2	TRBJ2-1	ASSLESNEQF
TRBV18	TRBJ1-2	ASSPQGQGLYGYT
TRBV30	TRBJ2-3	AWSLGLSTDTQY
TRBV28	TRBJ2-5	ASRRPGFQETQY
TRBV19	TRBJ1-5	ASSTDRQGVKPQH
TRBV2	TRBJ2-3	ASRSRGIWTDTQY
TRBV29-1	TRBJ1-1	SVEPPARNTEAF
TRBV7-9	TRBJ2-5	ASSPNRETQY
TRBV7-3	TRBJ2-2	ASSLGRDTGELF
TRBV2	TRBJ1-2	AANQGGGYGYT
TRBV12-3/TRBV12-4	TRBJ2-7	ASMPGVGYEQY
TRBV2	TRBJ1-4	ASADRSGRGEKLF
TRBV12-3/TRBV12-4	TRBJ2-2	ASRATNTGELF
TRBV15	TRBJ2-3	ATSSSGQGGWTQY
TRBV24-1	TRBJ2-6	ATSDSVGGANVLT
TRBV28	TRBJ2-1	ASSLNLTSGSREQF
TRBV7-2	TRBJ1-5	ASNLGQGTGQPQH
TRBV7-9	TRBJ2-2	ASSSPPGQRTLNTGELF
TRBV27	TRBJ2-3	ASSSTVPTDTQY
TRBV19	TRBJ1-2	ASRPTGDLIYGYT
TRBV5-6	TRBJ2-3	ASSWVTMGSTDTQY
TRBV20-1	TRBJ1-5	SASQGAYQPQH
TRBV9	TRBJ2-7	ASSVVAGDREQY
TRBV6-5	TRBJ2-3	ASSPRTSGGATDTQY
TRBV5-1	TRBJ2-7	ASRRTGIYEQY
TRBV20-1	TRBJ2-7	SAGDPGTAYEQY
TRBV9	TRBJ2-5	ASSVGMSRGQETQY
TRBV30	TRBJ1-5	AWSVQGNQPQH
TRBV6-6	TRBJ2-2	ASSSSVPENTGELF
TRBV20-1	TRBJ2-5	SARDLGAGEWETQY
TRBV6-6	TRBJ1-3	ASQTGGYSGNTIY